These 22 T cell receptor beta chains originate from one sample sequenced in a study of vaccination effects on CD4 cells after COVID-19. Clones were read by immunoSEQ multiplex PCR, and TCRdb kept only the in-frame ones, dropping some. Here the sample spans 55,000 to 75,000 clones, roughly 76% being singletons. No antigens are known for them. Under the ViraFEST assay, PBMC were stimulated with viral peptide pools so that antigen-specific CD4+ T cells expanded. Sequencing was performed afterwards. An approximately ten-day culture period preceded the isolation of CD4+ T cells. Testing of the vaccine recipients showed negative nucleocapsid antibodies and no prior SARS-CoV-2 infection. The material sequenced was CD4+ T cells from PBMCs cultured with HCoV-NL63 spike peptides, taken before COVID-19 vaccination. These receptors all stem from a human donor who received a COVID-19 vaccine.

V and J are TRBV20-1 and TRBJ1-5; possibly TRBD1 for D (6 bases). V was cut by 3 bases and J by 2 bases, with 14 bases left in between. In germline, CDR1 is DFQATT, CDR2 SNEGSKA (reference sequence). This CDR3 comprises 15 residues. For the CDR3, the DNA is TGCAGTGCTAGTGGGGGCAATAGGGGCAATCAGCCCCAGCATTTT. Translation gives CSASGGNRGNQPQHF.

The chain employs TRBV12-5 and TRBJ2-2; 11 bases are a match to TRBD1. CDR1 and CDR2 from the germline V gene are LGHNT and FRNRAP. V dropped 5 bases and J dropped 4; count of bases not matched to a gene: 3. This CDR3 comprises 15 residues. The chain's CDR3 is CASGAGQGGTGELFF. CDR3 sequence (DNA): TGTGCTAGTGGTGCGGGACAGGGGGGCACCGGGGAGCTGTTTTTT. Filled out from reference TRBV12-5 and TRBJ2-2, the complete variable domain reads DARVTQTPRHKVTEMGQEVTMRCQPILGHNTVFWYRQTMMQGLELLAYFRNRAPLDDSGMPKDRFSAEMPDATLATLKIQPSEPRDSAVYFCASGAGQGGTGELFFGEGSRLTVL.

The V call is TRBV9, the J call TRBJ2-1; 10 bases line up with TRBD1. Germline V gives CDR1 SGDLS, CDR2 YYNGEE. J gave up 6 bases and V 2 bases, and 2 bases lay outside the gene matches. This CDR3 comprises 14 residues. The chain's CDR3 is CASSVGTGVNEQFF. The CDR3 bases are TGTGCCAGCAGCGTTGGGACAGGGGTCAATGAGCAGTTCTTC.

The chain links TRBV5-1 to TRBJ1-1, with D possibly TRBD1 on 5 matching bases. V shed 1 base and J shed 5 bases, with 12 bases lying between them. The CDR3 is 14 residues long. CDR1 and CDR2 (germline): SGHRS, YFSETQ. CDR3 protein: CASSLTVGGTEAFF. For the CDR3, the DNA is TGCGCCAGCAGCTTGACAGTGGGGGGGACTGAAGCTTTCTTT. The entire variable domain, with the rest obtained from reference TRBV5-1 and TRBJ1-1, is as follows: KAGVTQTPRYLIKTRGQQVTLSCSPISGHRSVSWYQQTPGQGLQFLFEYFSETQRNKGNFPGRFSGRQFSNSRSEMNVSTLELGDSALYLCASSLTVGGTEAFFGQGTRLTVV.

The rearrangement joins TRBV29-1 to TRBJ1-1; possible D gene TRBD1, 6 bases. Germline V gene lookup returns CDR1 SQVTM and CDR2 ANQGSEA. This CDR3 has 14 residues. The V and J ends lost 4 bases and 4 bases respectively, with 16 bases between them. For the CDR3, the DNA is TGCAGCGTTGGGGTCACCGGGACAACCACTGAAGCTTTCTTT. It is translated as CSVGVTGTTTEAFF. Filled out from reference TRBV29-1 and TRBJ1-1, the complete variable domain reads SAVISQKPSRDICQRGTSLTIQCQVDSQVTMMFWYRQQPGQSLTLIATANQGSEATYESGFVIDKFPISRPNLTFSTLTVSNMSPEDSSIYLCSVGVTGTTTEAFFGQGTRLTVV.

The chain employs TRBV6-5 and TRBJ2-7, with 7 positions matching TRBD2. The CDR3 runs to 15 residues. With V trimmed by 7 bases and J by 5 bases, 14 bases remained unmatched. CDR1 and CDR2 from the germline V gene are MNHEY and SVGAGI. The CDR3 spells CASKLSSGATHEQYV. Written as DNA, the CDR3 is TGTGCCAGCAAGTTATCCAGCGGGGCTACCCACGAGCAGTACGTC.

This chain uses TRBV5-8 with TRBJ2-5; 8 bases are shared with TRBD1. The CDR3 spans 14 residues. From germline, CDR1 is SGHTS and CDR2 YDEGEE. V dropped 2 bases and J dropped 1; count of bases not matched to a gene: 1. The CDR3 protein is CASSLGQGQETQYF. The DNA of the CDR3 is TGTGCCAGCAGCTTAGGACAGGGCCAAGAGACCCAGTACTTC. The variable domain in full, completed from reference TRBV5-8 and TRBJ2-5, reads EAGVTQSPTHLIKTRGQQATLRCSPISGHTSVYWYQQALGLGLQFLLWYDEGEERNRGNFPPRFSGRQFPNYSSELNVNALELEDSALYLCASSLGQGQETQYFGPGTRLLVL.

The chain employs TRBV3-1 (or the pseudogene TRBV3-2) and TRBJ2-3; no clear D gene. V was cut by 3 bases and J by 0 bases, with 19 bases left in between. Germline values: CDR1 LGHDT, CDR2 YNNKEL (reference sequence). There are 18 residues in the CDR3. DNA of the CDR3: TGTGCCAGCAGCCATGTTTTCCTCCAGGTCCTTAGCACAGATACGCAGTATTTT. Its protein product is CASSHVFLQVLSTDTQYF.

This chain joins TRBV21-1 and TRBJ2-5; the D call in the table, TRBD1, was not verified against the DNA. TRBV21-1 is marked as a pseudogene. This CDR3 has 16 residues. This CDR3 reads CASSKGGQGAGETQYF. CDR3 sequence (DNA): TGTGCCAGCAGCAAAGGGGGACAGGGGGCCGGAGAGACCCAGTACTTC.

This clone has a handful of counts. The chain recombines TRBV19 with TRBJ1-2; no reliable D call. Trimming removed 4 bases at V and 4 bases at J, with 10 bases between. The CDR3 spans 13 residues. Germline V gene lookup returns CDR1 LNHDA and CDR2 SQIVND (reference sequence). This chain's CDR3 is CASSTVRSYGYTF. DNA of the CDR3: TGTGCCAGTAGTACCGTGCGGAGCTATGGCTACACCTTC.

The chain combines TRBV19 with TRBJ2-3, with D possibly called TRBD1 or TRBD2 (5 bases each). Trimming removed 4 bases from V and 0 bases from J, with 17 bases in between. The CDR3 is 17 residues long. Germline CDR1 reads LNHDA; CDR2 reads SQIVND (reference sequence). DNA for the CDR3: TGTGCCAGTAGTACCAACACCTGGGACCGTAGCACAGATACGCAGTATTTT. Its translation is CASSTNTWDRSTDTQYF.

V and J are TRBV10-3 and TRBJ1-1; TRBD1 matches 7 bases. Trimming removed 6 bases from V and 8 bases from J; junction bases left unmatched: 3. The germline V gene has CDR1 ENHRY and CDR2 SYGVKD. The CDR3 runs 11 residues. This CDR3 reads CAIRGRGEAFF. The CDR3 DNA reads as TGTGCCATCAGAGGCAGGGGGGAAGCTTTCTTT.

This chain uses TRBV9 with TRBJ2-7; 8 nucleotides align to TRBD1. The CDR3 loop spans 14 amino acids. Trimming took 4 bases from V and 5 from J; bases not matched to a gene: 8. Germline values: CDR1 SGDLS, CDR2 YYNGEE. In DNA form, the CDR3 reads TGTGCCAGCAGCTGCGGACAGGGAGGTGACGAGCAGTACGTC. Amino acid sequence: CASSCGQGGDEQYV.

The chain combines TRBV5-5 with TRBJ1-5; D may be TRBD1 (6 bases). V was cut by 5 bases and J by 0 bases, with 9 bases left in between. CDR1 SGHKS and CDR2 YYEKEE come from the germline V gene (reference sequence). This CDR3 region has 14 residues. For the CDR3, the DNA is TGTGCCAGCAGTGGACAGCTTAGCAATCAGCCCCAGCATTTT. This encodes CASSGQLSNQPQHF.

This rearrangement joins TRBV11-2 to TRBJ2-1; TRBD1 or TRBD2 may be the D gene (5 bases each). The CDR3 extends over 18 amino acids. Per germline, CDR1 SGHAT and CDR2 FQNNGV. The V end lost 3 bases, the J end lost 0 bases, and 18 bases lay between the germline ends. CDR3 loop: CASSFKHGTASSYNEQFF. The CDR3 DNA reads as TGTGCCAGCAGCTTCAAACACGGGACCGCAAGCTCCTACAATGAGCAGTTCTTC.

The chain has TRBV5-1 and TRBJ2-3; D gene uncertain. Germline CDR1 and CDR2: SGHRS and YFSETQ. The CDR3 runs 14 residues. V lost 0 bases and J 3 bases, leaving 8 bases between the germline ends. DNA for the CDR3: TGCGCCAGCAGCTTGGTCCCTCCGACAGATACGCAGTATTTT. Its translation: CASSLVPPTDTQYF.

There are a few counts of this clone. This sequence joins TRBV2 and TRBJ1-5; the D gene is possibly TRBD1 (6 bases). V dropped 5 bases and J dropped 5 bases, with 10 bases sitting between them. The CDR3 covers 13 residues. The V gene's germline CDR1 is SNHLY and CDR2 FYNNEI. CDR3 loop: CASSYNRDQPQHF. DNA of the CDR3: TGTGCCAGCAGTTATAACAGGGATCAGCCCCAGCATTTT.

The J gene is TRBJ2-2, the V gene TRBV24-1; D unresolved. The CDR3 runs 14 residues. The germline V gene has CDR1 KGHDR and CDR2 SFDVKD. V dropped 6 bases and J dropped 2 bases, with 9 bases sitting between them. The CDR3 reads CATSTATNTGELFF. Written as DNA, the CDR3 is TGTGCCACCAGTACAGCTACTAACACCGGGGAGCTGTTTTTT.

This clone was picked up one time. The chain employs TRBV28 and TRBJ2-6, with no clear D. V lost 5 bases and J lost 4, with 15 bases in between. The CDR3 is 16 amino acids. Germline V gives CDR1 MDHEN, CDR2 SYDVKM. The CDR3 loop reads CASSPTDRVGANVLTF. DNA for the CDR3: TGTGCCAGCAGTCCCACGGACCGAGTGGGGGCCAACGTCCTGACTTTC.

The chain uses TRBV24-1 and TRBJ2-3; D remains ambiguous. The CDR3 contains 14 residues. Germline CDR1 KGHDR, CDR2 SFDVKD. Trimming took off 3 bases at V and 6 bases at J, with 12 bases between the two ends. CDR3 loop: CATSDPTIPDTQYF. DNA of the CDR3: TGTGCCACCAGTGATCCCACCATACCGGATACGCAGTATTTT.

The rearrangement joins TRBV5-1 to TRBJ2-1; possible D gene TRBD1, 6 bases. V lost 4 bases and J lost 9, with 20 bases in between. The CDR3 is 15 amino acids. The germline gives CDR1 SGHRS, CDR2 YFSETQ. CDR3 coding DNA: TGCGCCAGCAGCCCTCGGGCAGGGGATGAAGGTGAGCAGTTCTTC. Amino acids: CASSPRAGDEGEQFF.

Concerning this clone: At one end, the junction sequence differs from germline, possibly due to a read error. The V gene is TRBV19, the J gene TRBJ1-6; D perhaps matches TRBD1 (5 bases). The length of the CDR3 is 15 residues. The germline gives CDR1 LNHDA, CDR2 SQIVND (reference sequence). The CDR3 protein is CASSIGAPVGSPLHF. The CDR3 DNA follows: TGTGCCAGTAGCATAGGGGCGCCTGTGGGTTCACCCCTCCACTTT.